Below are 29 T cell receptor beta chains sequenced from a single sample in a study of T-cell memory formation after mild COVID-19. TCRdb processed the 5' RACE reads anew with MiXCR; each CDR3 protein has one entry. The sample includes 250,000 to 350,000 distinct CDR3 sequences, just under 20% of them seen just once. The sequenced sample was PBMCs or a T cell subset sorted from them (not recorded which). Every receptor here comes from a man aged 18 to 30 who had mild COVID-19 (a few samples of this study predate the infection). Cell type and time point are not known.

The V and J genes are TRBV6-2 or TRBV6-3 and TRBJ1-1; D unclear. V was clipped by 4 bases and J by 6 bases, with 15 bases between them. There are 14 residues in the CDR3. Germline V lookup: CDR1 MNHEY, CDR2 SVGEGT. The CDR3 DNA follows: TGTGCCAGCAGTTCGTCCGGGCCCCACGCTGAAGCTTTCTTT. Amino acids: CASSSSGPHAEAFF.

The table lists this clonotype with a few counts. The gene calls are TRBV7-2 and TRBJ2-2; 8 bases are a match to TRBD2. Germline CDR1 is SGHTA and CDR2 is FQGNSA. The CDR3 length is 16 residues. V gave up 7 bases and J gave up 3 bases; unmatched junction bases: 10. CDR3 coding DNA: TGTGCCAGCACCGGGAGGAGCGGGGGAGACACCGGGGAGCTGTTTTTT. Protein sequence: CASTGRSGGDTGELFF.

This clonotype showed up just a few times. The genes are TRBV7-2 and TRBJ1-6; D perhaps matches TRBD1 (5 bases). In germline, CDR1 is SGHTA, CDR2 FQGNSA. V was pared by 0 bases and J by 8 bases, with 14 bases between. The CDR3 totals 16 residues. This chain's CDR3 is CASSLAEAGAYSPLHF. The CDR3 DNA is TGTGCCAGCAGCTTAGCCGAGGCTGGGGCATATTCACCCCTCCACTTT.

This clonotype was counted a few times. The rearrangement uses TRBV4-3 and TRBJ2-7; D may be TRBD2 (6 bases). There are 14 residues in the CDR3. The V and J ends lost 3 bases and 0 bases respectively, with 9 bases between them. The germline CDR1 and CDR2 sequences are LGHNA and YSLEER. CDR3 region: CASSHLTSSYEQYF. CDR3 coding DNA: TGCGCCAGCAGCCACCTGACTAGCTCCTACGAGCAGTACTTC.

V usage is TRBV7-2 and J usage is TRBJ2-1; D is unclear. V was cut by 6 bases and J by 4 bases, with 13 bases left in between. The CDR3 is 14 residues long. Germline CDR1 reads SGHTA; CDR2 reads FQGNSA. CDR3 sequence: CASRDPGAYNEQFF. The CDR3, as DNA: TGTGCCAGCAGGGACCCGGGCGCGTACAATGAGCAGTTCTTC.

This CDR3 is CASSGGPTSTDTQYF. CDR3 sequence (DNA): TGCGCCAGCAGTGGGGGACCGACTAGCACAGATACGCAGTATTTT. The genes are TRBV10-1 and TRBJ2-3; possibly TRBD1 or TRBD2 for D (5 bases each). Trimming left V 4 bases short and J 0 bases short, with 11 bases between. The CDR3 is 15 amino acids. Germline V CDR1 and CDR2: WNHNN, SYGVQD (reference sequence).

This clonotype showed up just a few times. The chain's CDR3 is CASSYPGTNTGELFF. CDR3 DNA sequence: TGTGCCAGCAGTTACCCCGGGACCAACACCGGGGAGCTGTTTTTT. This chain connects TRBV6-6 to TRBJ2-2, with D perhaps given as TRBD1 or TRBD2 (5 bases each). Trimming took off 2 bases at V and 2 bases at J, with 9 bases between the two ends. Germline lookup yields CDR1 MNHNY and CDR2 SVGAGI (reference sequence). The CDR3 covers 15 residues.

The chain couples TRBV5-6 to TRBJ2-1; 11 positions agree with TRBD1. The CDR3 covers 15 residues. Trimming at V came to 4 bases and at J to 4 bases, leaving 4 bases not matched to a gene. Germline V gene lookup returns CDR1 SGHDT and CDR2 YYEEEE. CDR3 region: CASSVGQGAYNEQFF. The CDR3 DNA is TGTGCCAGCAGCGTTGGACAGGGGGCTTACAATGAGCAGTTCTTC.

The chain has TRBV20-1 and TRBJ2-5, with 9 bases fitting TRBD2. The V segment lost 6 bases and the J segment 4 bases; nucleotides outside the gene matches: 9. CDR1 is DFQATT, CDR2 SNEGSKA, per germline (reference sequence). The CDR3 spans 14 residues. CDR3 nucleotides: TGCAGTGCGCCGCCGGGACTAGCAGGAGAGACCCAGTACTTC. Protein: CSAPPGLAGETQYF.

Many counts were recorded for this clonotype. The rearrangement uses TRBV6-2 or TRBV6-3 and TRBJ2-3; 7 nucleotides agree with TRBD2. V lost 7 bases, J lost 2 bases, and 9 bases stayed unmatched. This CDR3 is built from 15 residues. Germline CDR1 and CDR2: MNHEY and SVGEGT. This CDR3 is CASTHGLADTDTQYF. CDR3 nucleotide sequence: TGTGCCAGCACTCACGGGCTAGCGGACACAGATACGCAGTATTTT.

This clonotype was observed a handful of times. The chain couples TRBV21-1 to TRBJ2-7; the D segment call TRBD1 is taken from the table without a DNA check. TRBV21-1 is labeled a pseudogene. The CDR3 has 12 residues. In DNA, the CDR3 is TGTGCCAGCAGCAAGACAGGGAACGAGCAGTACGTC. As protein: CASSKTGNEQYV.

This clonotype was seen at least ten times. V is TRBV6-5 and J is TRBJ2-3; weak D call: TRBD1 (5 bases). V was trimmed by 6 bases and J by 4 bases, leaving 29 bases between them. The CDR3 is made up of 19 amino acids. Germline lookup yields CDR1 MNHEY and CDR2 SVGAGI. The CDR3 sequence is CASSPGRATLPLSADTQYF. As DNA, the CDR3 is TGTGCCAGCAGCCCCGGCAGGGCCACATTACCACTGAGCGCAGATACGCAGTATTTT.

CDR3 region: CASATGGPEAFF. Here the CDR3 DNA reads TGTGCCAGTGCGACAGGGGGCCCTGAAGCTTTCTTT. This chain connects TRBV7-9 to TRBJ1-1, with 10 bases identical to TRBD1. Germline lookup yields CDR1 SEHNR and CDR2 FQNEAQ (reference sequence). CDR3 length: 12 amino acids. The junction had 4 bases not matched to a gene; V was cut back by 9 bases and J by 6 bases.

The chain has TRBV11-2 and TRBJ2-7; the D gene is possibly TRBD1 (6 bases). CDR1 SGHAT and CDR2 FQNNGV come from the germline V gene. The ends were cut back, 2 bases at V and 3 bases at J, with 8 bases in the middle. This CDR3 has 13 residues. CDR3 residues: CASSLRGSYEQYF. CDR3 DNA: TGTGCCAGCAGCTTAAGGGGGAGCTACGAGCAGTACTTC.

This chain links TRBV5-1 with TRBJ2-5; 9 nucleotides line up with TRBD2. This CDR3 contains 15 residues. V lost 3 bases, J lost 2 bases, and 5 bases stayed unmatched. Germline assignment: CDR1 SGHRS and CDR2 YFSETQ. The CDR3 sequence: CASSWGLAVQETQYF. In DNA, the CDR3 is TGCGCCAGCAGCTGGGGACTAGCAGTTCAAGAGACCCAGTACTTC.

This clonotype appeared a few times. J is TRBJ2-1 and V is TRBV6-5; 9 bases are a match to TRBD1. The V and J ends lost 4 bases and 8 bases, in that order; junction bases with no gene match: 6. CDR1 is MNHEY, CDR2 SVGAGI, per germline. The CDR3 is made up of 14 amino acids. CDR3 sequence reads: CASSSSWTGDEQFF. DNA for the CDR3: TGTGCCAGCAGTTCAAGTTGGACAGGGGATGAGCAGTTCTTC.

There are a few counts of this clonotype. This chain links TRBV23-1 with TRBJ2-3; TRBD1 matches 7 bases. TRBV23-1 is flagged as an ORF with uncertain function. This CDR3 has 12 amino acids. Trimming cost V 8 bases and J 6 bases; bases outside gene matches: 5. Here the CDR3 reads CASVGGADTQYF. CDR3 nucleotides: TGCGCCAGCGTAGGGGGCGCCGATACGCAGTATTTT.

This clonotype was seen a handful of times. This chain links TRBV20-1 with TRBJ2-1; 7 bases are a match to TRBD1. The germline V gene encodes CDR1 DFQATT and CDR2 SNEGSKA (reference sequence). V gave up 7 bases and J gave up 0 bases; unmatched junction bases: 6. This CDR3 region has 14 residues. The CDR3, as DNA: TGCAGTGTTATAAGACAGGGCTCCTACAATGAGCAGTTCTTC. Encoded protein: CSVIRQGSYNEQFF.

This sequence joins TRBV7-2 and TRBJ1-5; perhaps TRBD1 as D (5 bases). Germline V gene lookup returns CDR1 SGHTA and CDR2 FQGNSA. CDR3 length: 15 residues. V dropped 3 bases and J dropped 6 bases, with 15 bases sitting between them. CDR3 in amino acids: CASSFRSQGGQPQHF. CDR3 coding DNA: TGTGCCAGCAGCTTTAGGTCGCAGGGCGGTCAGCCCCAGCATTTT.

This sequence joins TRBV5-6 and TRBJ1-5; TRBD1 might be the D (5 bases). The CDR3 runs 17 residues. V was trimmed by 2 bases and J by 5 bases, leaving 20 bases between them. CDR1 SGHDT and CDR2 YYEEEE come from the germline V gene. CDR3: CASSLSYKQGTDQPQHF. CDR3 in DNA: TGTGCCAGCAGCTTATCCTATAAGCAGGGTACCGATCAGCCCCAGCATTTT.

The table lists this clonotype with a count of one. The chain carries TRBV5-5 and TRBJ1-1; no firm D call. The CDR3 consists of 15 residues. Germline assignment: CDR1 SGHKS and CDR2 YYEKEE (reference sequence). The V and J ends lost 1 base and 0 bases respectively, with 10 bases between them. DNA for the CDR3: TGTGCCAGCAGCTTGCTCGTACAGATGAACACTGAAGCTTTCTTT. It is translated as CASSLLVQMNTEAFF.

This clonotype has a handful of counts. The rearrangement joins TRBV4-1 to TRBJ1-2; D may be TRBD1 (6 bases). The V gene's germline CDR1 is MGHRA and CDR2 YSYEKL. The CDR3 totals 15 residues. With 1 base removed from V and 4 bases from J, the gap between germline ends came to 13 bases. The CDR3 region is CASSQVEGGSYGYTF. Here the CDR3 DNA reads TGCGCCAGCAGCCAAGTTGAGGGGGGGTCCTATGGCTACACCTTC.

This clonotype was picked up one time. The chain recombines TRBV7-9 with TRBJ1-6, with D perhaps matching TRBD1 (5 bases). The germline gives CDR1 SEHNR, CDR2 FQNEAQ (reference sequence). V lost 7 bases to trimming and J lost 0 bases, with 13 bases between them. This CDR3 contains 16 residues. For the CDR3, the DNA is TGTGCCAGCACTGGGGGAGCTAGCTCCTATAATTCACCCCTCCACTTT. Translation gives CASTGGASSYNSPLHF.

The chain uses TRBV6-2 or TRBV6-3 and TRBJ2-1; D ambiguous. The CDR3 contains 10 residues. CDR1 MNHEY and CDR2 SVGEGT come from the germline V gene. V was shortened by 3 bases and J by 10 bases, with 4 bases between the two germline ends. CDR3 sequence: CASSYPEQFF. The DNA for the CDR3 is TGTGCCAGCAGTTATCCGGAGCAGTTCTTC.

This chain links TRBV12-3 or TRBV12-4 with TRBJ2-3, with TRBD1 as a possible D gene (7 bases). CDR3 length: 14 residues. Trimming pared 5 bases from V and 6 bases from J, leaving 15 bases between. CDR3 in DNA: TGTGCCAGCAGTCCTGCAGGGGGGAGGGATACGCAGTATTTT. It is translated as CASSPAGGRDTQYF.

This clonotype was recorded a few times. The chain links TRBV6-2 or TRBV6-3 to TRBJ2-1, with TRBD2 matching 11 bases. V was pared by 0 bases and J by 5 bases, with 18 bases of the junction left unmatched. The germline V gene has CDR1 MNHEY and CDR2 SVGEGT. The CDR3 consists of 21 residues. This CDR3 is CASSYSHLLAGGGPFHNEQFF. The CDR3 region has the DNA TGTGCCAGCAGTTACTCTCATCTCCTAGCGGGGGGAGGCCCTTTCCACAATGAGCAGTTCTTC.

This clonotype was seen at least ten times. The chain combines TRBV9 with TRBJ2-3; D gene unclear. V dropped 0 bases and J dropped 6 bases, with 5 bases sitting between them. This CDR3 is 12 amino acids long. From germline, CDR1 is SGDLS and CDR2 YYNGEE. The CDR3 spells CASSVAEDTQYF. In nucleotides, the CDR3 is TGTGCCAGCAGCGTAGCGGAGGATACGCAGTATTTT.

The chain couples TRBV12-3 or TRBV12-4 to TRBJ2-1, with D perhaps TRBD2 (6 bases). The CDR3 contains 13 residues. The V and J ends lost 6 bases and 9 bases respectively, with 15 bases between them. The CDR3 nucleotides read TGTGCCAGCAGATCCGGAGGGGTCGGTGAGCAGTTCTTC. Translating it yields CASRSGGVGEQFF.

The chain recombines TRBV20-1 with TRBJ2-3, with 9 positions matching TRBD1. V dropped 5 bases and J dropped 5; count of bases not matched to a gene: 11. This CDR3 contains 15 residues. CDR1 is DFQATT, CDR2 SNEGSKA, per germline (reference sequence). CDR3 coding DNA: TGCAGTGCTCCAAGCGGGACAGGGATGGGAGATACGCAGTATTTT. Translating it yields CSAPSGTGMGDTQYF.